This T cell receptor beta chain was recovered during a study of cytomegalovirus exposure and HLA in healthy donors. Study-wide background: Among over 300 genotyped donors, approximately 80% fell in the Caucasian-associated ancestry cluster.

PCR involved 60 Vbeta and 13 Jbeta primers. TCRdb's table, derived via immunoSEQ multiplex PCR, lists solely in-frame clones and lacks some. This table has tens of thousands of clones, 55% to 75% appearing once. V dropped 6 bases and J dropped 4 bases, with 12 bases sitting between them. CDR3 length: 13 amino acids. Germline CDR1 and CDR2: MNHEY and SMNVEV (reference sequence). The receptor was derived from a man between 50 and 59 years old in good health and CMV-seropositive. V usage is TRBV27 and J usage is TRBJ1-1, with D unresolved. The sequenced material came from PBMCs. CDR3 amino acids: CASRDRPGTEAFF. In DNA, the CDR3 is TGTGCCAGCAGAGATCGGCCGGGCACTGAAGCTTTCTTT.